One sample yielded the 24 T cell receptor beta chains listed below, sequenced in a study of CD8+ T cells in alopecia areata. The sample's treatment: oral pan-JAK inhibitor, 5-10 mg twice daily. Extracted from the samples, RNA was reverse transcribed into cDNA to serve as the sequencing template. Assay used: immunoSEQ multiplex PCR; TCRdb lists only in-frame clones, some missing. The data show a few hundred thousand clones, under 40% seen once. The sequencing used CD4+ T cells sorted from blood, collected between weeks 30 and 35, from a patient treated with tofacitinib. The origin of the receptors is a human donor with alopecia areata.

The CDR3 coding sequence is TGTGCCAGCAGCTTTCGGCCTGGGGAGACAGGCTATGGCTACACCTTC. This translates into CASSFRPGETGYGYTF. The rearrangement links TRBV7-9 to TRBJ1-2, with a possible D match to TRBD1 (6 bases). V lost 3 bases, J lost 4 bases, and 18 bases lay in between. In germline, CDR1 is SEHNR, CDR2 FQNEAQ (reference sequence). CDR3 length: 16 residues.

The chain carries TRBV7-9 and TRBJ2-2; D is uncertain. Germline loops: CDR1 SEHNR, CDR2 FQNEAQ (reference sequence). Trimming shortened V by 1 base and J by 5 bases, and 2 bases separated the two germline ends. CDR3 length: 12 residues. CDR3 loop: CASSLETGELFF. The CDR3 DNA sequence: TGTGCCAGCAGCTTAGAGACCGGGGAGCTGTTTTTT.

V usage is TRBV7-2 and J usage is TRBJ2-1; D is perhaps TRBD1 or TRBD2 (5 bases each). The CDR3 runs to 16 residues. V lost 6 bases and J lost 0, with 15 bases in between. Germline V CDR1 and CDR2: SGHTA, FQGNSA. The CDR3 loop is CASRRTGRSSYNEQFF. The CDR3 coding sequence is TGTGCCAGCAGAAGGACGGGGCGGAGCTCCTACAATGAGCAGTTCTTC.

This clone was counted only a few times. The chain links TRBV10-3 to TRBJ1-6; weak D call: TRBD1 (6 bases). Germline CDR1 reads ENHRY; CDR2 reads SYGVKD. V dropped 6 bases and J dropped 5 bases, with 14 bases sitting between them. This CDR3 comprises 15 residues. The CDR3 here is CAIRSNRDHNSPLHF. The CDR3 DNA is TGTGCCATCAGATCTAACAGGGATCATAATTCACCCCTCCACTTT.

V is TRBV2 and J is TRBJ1-5, with 9 positions matching TRBD1. Germline V CDR1 and CDR2: SNHLY, FYNNEI. This CDR3 comprises 17 residues. Trimming took 2 bases from V and 5 from J; bases not matched to a gene: 10. The CDR3 sequence: CASSEKRGTGFDQPQHF. Written as DNA, the CDR3 is TGTGCCAGCAGTGAAAAGAGGGGGACAGGGTTCGATCAGCCCCAGCATTTT.

The J gene is TRBJ2-1, the V gene TRBV5-8, with TRBD1 identical over 7 bases. Germline V gives CDR1 SGHTS, CDR2 YDEGEE. This CDR3 has 13 amino acids. V was pared by 4 bases and J by 9 bases, with 7 bases of the junction left unmatched. CDR3 protein: CASSGQVLSEQFF. The CDR3 DNA sequence: TGTGCCAGCAGCGGACAGGTTTTGAGTGAGCAGTTCTTC.

The V and J genes are TRBV18 and TRBJ1-5; D is perhaps TRBD1 (5 bases). Per the germline V gene, CDR1 is KGHSH and CDR2 is LQKENI. V dropped 5 bases and J dropped 1 base, with 12 bases sitting between them. The CDR3 has 15 amino acids. This chain's CDR3 is CASSRGSQSNQPQHF. The CDR3 bases are TGTGCCAGCTCAAGGGGCAGCCAAAGCAATCAGCCCCAGCATTTT.

This chain connects TRBV6-5 to TRBJ2-3; possibly TRBD1 for D (6 bases). V was shortened by 7 bases and J by 0 bases, with 14 bases between the two germline ends. CDR1 MNHEY and CDR2 SVGAGI come from the germline V gene. This CDR3 comprises 15 residues. This CDR3 reads CASTRGDISTDTQYF. The CDR3 bases are TGTGCCAGCACCCGTGGGGACATCAGCACAGATACGCAGTATTTT.

The J gene is TRBJ2-7, the V gene TRBV5-1; a possible D gene is TRBD1 (6 bases). Germline CDR1 is SGHRS and CDR2 is YFSETQ. This CDR3 comprises 11 residues. Trimming removed 7 bases at V and 4 bases at J, with 9 bases between. CDR3 sequence reads: CASRQGYEQYF. Here the CDR3 DNA reads TGCGCCAGCCGGCAGGGGTACGAGCAGTACTTC.

The J gene is TRBJ1-2, the V gene TRBV14; the D is unclear. The CDR3 spans 13 residues. Deletions cut 1 base from V and 4 bases from J, with 7 bases between. The germline V gene encodes CDR1 SGHDN and CDR2 FVKESK. CDR3 loop: CASSQGNSYGYTF. Written as DNA, the CDR3 is TGTGCCAGCAGCCAAGGGAACAGCTATGGCTACACCTTC.

This clone has only a few counts. J is TRBJ1-1 and V is TRBV20-1, with D unresolved. Trimming left V 5 bases short and J 1 base short, with 5 bases between. CDR3 length: 11 amino acids. Per germline, CDR1 DFQATT and CDR2 SNEGSKA (reference sequence). Here the CDR3 reads CSASGNTEAFF. CDR3 bases: TGCAGTGCTTCCGGGAACACTGAAGCTTTCTTT.

The chain combines TRBV5-1 with TRBJ2-1, with D unresolved. Germline V gene lookup returns CDR1 SGHRS and CDR2 YFSETQ. This CDR3 region has 16 residues. Between the trimmed V and J ends, which lost 0 bases and 2 bases, there was a span of 12 bases. The CDR3 DNA sequence: TGCGCCAGCAGCTTGGCCGCTACTCTAACCTACAATGAGCAGTTCTTC. This gives the protein CASSLAATLTYNEQFF.

J is TRBJ2-5 and V is TRBV11-3, with 10 positions matching TRBD2. This CDR3 has 17 amino acids. CDR1 is SGHNT and CDR2 is YENEEA in the germline V gene. The junction had 12 bases not matched to a gene; V was cut back by 6 bases and J by 2 bases. Here the CDR3 DNA reads TGTGCCAGCAGGCCCGGGACTAGCGCAATTCTTCAAGAGACCCAGTACTTC. Translating it yields CASRPGTSAILQETQYF.

The V call is TRBV9, the J call TRBJ1-4, with unresolved D. The CDR3 has 15 residues. Trimming shortened V by 0 bases and J by 5 bases, and 11 bases separated the two germline ends. The germline V gene encodes CDR1 SGDLS and CDR2 YYNGEE. The CDR3 region is CASSVGVRLNEKLFF. CDR3 nucleotide sequence: TGTGCCAGCAGCGTAGGAGTAAGGTTGAATGAAAAACTGTTTTTT.

Only a few counts were recorded for this clone. The V gene is TRBV7-9, the J gene TRBJ2-3, with 10 positions matching TRBD2. The CDR3 consists of 16 residues. The junction had 7 bases not matched to a gene; V was cut back by 5 bases and J by 2 bases. Germline V lookup: CDR1 SEHNR, CDR2 FQNEAQ (reference sequence). The CDR3 DNA reads as TGTGCCAGCAGCGTAACTAGCGGGGAAGTCACAGATACGCAGTATTTT. Translating gives CASSVTSGEVTDTQYF. The whole variable domain, filled in from reference TRBV7-9 and TRBJ2-3, reads DTGVSQNPRHKITKRGQNVTFRCDPISEHNRLYWYRQTLGQGPEFLTYFQNEAQLEKSRLLSDRFSAERPKGSFSTLEIQRTEQGDSAMYLCASSVTSGEVTDTQYFGPGTRLTVL.

This clone was seen at least ten times. The genes are TRBV19 and TRBJ1-5; TRBD1 is a possible D gene (6 bases). Germline V gene data show CDR1 as LNHDA and CDR2 as SQIVND (reference sequence). V dropped 4 bases and J dropped 5 bases, with 15 bases sitting between them. This CDR3 contains 15 residues. This CDR3 is CASSNRQASDQPQHF. The CDR3 DNA reads TGTGCCAGTAGTAATCGACAGGCTTCGGATCAGCCCCAGCATTTT.

This clone was found a few times. The chain recombines TRBV2 with TRBJ2-5; TRBD2 matches at 7 bases. After removal of 2 bases from V and 5 bases from J, the junction contained 5 bases not matched to a gene. The CDR3 is 14 amino acids. Germline CDR1 is SNHLY and CDR2 is FYNNEI. CDR3 nucleotides: TGTGCCAGCAGTGAATCGGGGGGAAAGGAGACCCAGTACTTC. Its translation is CASSESGGKETQYF.

This clone showed up just a few times. The chain is built from TRBV7-8 and TRBJ1-4; no firm D call. The ends were cut back, 5 bases at V and 0 bases at J, with 10 bases in the middle. The germline gives CDR1 SGHVS, CDR2 FQNEAQ. The CDR3 runs 15 residues. The CDR3 sequence is CASSHRRPTNEKLFF. DNA of the CDR3: TGTGCCAGCAGCCATCGTCGTCCAACTAATGAAAAACTGTTTTTT.

The chain carries TRBV5-4 and TRBJ1-2; 9 bases are shared with TRBD1. This CDR3 has 16 amino acids. Germline loops: CDR1 SGHNT, CDR2 YYREEE (reference sequence). Trimming at V came to 4 bases and at J to 2 bases, leaving 9 bases not matched to a gene. The CDR3 protein is CASSSRDRVWNYGYTF. The CDR3 DNA reads TGTGCCAGCAGCAGCCGGGACAGGGTATGGAACTATGGCTACACCTTC.

There are a few counts of this clone. This chain connects TRBV19 to TRBJ1-2, with D uncertain. V was pared by 9 bases and J by 1 base, with 9 bases between. Looked up from germline, CDR1 is LNHDA and CDR2 is SQIVND (reference sequence). CDR3 length equals 12 residues. CDR3 sequence (DNA): TGTGCCAGCAGCTGGGGTAACTATGGCTACACCTTC. Translation gives CASSWGNYGYTF.

This sequence joins TRBV7-9 and TRBJ2-7; 10 nucleotides align to TRBD2. CDR1 SEHNR and CDR2 FQNEAQ come from the germline V gene (reference sequence). V gave up 8 bases and J gave up 4 bases; unmatched junction bases: 2. This CDR3 has 12 amino acids. This chain's CDR3 is CASELAGYEQYF. For the CDR3, the DNA is TGTGCCAGCGAACTAGCGGGGTACGAGCAGTACTTC.

The V gene is TRBV5-1, the J gene TRBJ2-7, with a weak D call TRBD1 (6 bases). The ends were cut back, 4 bases at V and 0 bases at J, with 14 bases in the middle. CDR3 length: 15 residues. Looked up from germline, CDR1 is SGHRS and CDR2 is YFSETQ. CDR3 coding DNA: TGCGCCAGCAGCGCCTCGACAGGCGGCTCCTACGAGCAGTACTTC. Its translation is CASSASTGGSYEQYF. Using reference TRBV5-1 and TRBJ2-7 for the parts outside the CDR3, the full variable domain is KAGVTQTPRYLIKTRGQQVTLSCSPISGHRSVSWYQQTPGQGLQFLFEYFSETQRNKGNFPGRFSGRQFSNSRSEMNVSTLELGDSALYLCASSASTGGSYEQYFGPGTRLTVT.

The chain links TRBV19 to TRBJ2-7; D not certain. Looked up from germline, CDR1 is LNHDA and CDR2 is SQIVND (reference sequence). Between the trimmed V and J ends, which lost 5 bases and 2 bases, there was a span of 10 bases. The CDR3 is 13 residues long. This chain's CDR3 is CASSFGLAYEQYF. The CDR3 bases are TGTGCCAGTAGTTTCGGGCTCGCCTACGAGCAGTACTTC.

This clone was observed a single time. The chain employs TRBV30 and TRBJ1-6; maybe TRBD1 (6 bases). Germline V gene sequence: CDR1 GTSNPN, CDR2 SVGIG (reference sequence). CDR3 length: 15 amino acids. Trimming took off 2 bases at V and 10 bases at J, with 18 bases between the two ends. CDR3 loop: CAWSPLIEGVSPLHF. The CDR3 DNA sequence: TGTGCCTGGAGTCCACTCATTGAGGGGGTGTCACCCCTCCACTTT.